The source of this T cell receptor (beta chain) is a study of human T cells and chemical hapten exposure. Whole-study results and caveats: As patch test score rose, PT1 expanded TCR counts tended to rise as well.

Individual cDNA molecules each carried unique molecular identifiers attached by the library. Each CDR3 protein is one row after TCRdb ran MiXCR on the RACE reads. The table has over 300,000 distinct CDR3 sequences, roughly 5% seen once. The germline gives CDR1 SEHNR, CDR2 FQNEAQ (reference sequence). The length of the CDR3 is 12 residues. V lost 7 bases, J lost 7 bases, and 14 bases lay in between. This clonotype was seen a few times. Its antigen is not identified. Time point in this sample: pre-sensitization, week 0. Treatment: therapeutic diphenylcyclopropenone sensitization with weekly scalp DPC. Here the sequenced sample was whole blood, taken in connection with sensitization to the hapten diphenylcyclopropenone (DPC). The V and J genes are TRBV7-9 and TRBJ2-7; D possibly uses TRBD1 or TRBD2 (5 bases each). The TCR comes from a woman between 50 and 59 years old with alopecia areata. Some clones in this sample may be carry-over from other donors' samples. This CDR3 is CASTLGDLEQYF. Here the CDR3 DNA reads TGTGCCAGCACCCTGGGGGATTTGGAGCAGTACTTC.